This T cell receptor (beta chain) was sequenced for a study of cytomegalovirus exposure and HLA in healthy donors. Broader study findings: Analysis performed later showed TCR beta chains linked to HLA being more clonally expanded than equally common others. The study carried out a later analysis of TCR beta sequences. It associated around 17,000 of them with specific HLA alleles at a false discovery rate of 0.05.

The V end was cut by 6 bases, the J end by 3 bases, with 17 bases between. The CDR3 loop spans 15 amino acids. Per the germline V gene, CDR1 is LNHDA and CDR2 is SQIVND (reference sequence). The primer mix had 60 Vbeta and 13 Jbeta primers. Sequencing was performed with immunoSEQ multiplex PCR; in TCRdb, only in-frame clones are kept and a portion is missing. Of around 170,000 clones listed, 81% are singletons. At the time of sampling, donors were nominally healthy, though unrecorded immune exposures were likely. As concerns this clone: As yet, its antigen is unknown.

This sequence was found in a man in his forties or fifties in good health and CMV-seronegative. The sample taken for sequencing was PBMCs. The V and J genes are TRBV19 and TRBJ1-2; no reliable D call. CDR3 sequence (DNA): TGTGCCAGTAGGACCCCGGAGTCCGGGGACTATGGCTACACCTTC. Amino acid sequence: CASRTPESGDYGYTF. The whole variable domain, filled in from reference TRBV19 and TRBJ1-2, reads DGGITQSPKYLFRKEGQNVTLSCEQNLNHDAMYWYRQDPGQGLRLIYYSQIVNDFQKGDIAEGYSVSREKKESFPLTVTSAQKNPTAFYLCASRTPESGDYGYTFGSGTRLTVV.